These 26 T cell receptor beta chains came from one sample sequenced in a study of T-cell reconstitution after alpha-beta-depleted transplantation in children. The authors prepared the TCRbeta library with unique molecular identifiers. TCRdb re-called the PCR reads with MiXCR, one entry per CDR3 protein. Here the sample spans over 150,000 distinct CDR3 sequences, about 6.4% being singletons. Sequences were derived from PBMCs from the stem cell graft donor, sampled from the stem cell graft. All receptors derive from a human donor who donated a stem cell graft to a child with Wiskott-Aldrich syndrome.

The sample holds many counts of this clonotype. The CDR3 DNA is TGTGCCAGCAGTGGCGGGAAACGGCTCACAGATACGCAGTATTTT. It codes for CASSGGKRLTDTQYF. The chain links TRBV6-1 to TRBJ2-3, with a possible D match to TRBD2 (6 bases). V dropped 4 bases and J dropped 2 bases, with 13 bases sitting between them. CDR1 and CDR2 (germline): MNHNS, SASEGT. CDR3 length equals 15 residues.

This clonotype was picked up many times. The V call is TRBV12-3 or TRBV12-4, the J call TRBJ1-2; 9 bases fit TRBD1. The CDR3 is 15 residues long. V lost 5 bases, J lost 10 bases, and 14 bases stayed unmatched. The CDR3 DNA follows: TGTGCCAGCAGTCCCCCTTGGGCGGGACAGGGTGCCTACACCTTC. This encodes CASSPPWAGQGAYTF.

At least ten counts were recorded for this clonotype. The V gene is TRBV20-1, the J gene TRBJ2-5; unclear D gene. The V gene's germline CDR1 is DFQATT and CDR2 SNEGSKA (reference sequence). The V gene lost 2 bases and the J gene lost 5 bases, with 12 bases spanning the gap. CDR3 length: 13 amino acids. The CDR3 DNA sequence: TGCAGTGCTAGAAGGAACAGTGCCGAGACCCAGTACTTC. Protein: CSARRNSAETQYF.

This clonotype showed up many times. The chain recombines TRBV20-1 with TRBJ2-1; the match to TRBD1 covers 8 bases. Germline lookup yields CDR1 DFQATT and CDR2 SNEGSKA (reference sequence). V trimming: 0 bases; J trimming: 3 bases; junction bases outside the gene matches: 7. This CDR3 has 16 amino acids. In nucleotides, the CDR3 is TGCAGTGCTAGAGATTTCGCGACAGGGGTCTACAATGAGCAGTTCTTC. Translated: CSARDFATGVYNEQFF.

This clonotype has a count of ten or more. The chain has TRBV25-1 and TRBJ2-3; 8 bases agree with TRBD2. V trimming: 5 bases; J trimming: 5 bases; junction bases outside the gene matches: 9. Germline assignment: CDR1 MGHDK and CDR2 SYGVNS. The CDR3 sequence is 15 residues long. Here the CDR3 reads CASSPYGGGIDTQYF. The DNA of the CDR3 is TGTGCCAGCAGTCCGTACGGGGGGGGTATAGATACGCAGTATTTT.

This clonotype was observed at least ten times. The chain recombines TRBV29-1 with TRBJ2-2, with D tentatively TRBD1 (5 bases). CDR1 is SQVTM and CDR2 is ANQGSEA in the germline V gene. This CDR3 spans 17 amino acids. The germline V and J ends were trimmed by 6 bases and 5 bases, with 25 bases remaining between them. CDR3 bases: TGCAGCGTCCTCCCCGATGGGGCGCCTTCATATACCGGGGAGCTGTTTTTT. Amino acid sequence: CSVLPDGAPSYTGELFF.

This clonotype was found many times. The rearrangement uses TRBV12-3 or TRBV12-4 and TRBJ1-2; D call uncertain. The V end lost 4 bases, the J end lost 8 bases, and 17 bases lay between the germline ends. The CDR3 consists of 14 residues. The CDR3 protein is CASSWKTDISGYTF. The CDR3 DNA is TGTGCCAGCAGTTGGAAAACAGACATTTCCGGCTACACCTTC.

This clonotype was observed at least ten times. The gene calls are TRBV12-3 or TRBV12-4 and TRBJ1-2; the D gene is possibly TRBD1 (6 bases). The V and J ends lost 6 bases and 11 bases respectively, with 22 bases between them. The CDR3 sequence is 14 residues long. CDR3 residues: CASSRGESTGIYTF. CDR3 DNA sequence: TGTGCCAGCAGCCGGGGGGAGTCGACAGGTATTTACACCTTC.

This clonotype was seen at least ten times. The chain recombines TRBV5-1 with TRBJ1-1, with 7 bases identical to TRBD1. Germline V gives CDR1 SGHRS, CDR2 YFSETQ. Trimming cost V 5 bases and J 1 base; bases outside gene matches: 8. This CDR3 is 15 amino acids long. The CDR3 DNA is TGCGCCAGCAGGACAGGACAGGAGACGAACACTGAAGCTTTCTTT. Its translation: CASRTGQETNTEAFF. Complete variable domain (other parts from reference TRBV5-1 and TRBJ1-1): KAGVTQTPRYLIKTRGQQVTLSCSPISGHRSVSWYQQTPGQGLQFLFEYFSETQRNKGNFPGRFSGRQFSNSRSEMNVSTLELGDSALYLCASRTGQETNTEAFFGQGTRLTVV.

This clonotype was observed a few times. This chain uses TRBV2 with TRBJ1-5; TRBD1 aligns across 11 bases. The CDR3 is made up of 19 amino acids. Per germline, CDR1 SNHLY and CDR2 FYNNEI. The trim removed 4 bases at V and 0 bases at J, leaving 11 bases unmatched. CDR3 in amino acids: CASSGDWTGGPNSNQPQHF. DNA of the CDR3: TGTGCCAGCAGTGGAGATTGGACAGGGGGCCCTAATAGCAATCAGCCCCAGCATTTT.

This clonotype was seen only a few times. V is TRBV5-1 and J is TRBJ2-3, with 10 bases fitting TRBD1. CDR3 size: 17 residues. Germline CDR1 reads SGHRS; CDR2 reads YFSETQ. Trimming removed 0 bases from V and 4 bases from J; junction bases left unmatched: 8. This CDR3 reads CASSLVPGTGESDTQYF. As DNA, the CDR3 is TGCGCCAGCAGCTTGGTTCCCGGGACAGGGGAGTCAGATACGCAGTATTTT.

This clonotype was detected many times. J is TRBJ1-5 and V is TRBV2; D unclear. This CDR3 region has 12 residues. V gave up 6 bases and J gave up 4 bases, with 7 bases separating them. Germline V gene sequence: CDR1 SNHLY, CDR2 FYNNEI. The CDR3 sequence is CASSTSNQPQHF. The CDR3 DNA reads TGTGCCAGCAGCACTTCTAATCAGCCCCAGCATTTT.

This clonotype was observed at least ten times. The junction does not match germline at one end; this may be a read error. The CDR3 DNA sequence: TGTGCCAGCAGTGCGATCAGGGAGGAAGGATGCTGGTTC. Translating gives CASSAIREEGCWF. J is TRBJ1-2 and V is TRBV2; D is perhaps TRBD1 (5 bases). This CDR3 has 13 amino acids. The germline V gene has CDR1 SNHLY and CDR2 FYNNEI.

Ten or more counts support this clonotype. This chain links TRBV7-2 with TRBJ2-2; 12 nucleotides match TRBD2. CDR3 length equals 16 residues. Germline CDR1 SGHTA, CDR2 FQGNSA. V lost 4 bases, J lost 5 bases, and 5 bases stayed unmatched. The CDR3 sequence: CASSSLAGGYTGELFF. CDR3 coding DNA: TGTGCCAGCAGCTCGCTAGCGGGGGGGTATACCGGGGAGCTGTTTTTT. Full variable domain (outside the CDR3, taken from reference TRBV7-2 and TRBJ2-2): GAGVSQSPSNKVTEKGKDVELRCDPISGHTALYWYRQSLGQGLEFLIYFQGNSAPDKSGLPSDRFSAERTGGSVSTLTIQRTQQEDSAVYLCASSSLAGGYTGELFFGEGSRLTVL.

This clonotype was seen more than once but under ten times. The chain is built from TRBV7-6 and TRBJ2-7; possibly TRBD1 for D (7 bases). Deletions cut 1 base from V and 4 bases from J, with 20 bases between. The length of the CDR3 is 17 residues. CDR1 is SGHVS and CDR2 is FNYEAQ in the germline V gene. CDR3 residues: CASSLVGQGGALYEQYF. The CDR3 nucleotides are TGTGCCAGCAGCTTAGTCGGGCAGGGGGGAGCCCTTTACGAGCAGTACTTC.

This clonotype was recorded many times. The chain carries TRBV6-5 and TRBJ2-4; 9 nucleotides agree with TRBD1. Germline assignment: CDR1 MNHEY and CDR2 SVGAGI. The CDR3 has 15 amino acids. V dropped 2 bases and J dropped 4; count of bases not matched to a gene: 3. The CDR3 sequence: CASSYTGTGKNIQYF. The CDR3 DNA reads TGTGCCAGCAGTTACACCGGGACAGGGAAAAACATTCAGTACTTC.

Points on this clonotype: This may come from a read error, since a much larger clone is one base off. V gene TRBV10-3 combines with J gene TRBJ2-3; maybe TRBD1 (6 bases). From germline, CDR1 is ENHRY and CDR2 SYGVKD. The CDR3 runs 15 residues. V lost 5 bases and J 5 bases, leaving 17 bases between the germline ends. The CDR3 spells CAISPRQDRRDTQYF. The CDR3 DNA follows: TGTGCCATCAGTCCCCGACAGGACCGCAGAGATACGCAGTATTTT.

The DNA for the CDR3 is TGTGCCTGGAGTGTAGGTGGTTTCTTGATTCAGTACTTC. Amino acids: CAWSVGGFLIQYF. The chain combines TRBV30 with TRBJ2-4, with no clear D. V was trimmed by 0 bases and J by 10 bases, leaving 13 bases between them. The germline CDR1 and CDR2 sequences are GTSNPN and SVGIG (reference sequence). CDR3 length: 13 residues.

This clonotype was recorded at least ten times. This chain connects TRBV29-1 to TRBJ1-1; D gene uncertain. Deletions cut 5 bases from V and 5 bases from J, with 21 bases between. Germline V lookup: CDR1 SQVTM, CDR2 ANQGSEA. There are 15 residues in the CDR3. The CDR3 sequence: CSVRGVGKWFTEAFF. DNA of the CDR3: TGCAGCGTTCGTGGGGTGGGTAAATGGTTTACTGAAGCTTTCTTT.

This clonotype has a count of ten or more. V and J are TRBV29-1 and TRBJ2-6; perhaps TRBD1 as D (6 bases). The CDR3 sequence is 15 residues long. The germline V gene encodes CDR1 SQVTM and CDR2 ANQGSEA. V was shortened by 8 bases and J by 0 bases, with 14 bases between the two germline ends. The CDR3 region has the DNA TGCAGCATTCTAGGGGGACGCTCTGGGGCCAACGTCCTGACTTTC. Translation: CSILGGRSGANVLTF.

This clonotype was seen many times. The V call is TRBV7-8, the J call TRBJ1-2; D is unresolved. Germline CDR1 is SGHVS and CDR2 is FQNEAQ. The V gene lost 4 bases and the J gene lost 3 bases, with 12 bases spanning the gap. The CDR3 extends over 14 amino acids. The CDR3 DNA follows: TGTGCCAGCAGCTCCGCGACTCAATACTATGGCTACACCTTC. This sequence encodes CASSSATQYYGYTF.

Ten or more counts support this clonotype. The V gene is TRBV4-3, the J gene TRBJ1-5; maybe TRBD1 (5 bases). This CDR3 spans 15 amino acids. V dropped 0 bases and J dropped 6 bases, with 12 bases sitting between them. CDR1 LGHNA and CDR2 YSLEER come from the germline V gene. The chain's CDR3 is CASSQEPGPGQPQHF. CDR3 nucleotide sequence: TGCGCCAGCAGCCAAGAACCAGGGCCCGGTCAGCCCCAGCATTTT.

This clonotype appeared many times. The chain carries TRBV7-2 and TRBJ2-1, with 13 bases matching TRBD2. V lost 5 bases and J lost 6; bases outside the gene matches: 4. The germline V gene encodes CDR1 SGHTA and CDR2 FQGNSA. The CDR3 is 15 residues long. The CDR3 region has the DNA TGTGCCAGCAGCCAAACTAGCGGGGGGGCCAATGAGCAGTTCTTC. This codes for CASSQTSGGANEQFF.

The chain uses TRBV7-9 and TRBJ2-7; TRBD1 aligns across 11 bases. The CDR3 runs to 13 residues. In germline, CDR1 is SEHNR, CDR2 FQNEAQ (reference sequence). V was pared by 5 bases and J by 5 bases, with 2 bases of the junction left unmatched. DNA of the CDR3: TGTGCCAGCAGCCGGACAGGGGGCCACGAGCAGTACTTC. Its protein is CASSRTGGHEQYF.

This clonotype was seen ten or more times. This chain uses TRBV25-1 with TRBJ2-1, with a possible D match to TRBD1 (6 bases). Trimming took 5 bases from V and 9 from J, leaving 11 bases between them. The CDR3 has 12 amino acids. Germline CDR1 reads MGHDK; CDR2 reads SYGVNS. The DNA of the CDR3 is TGTGCCAGCAGTAGGGGGATAGGTGAGCAGTTCTTC. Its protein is CASSRGIGEQFF.

The CDR3 DNA sequence: TGTGCCAGCTCGCCCAAGGGGACAGGGGTCTCGGGCGAGCAGTACTTC. It is translated as CASSPKGTGVSGEQYF. The chain recombines TRBV18 with TRBJ2-7; 10 bases align to TRBD1. The CDR3 is 16 residues long. Germline V gives CDR1 KGHSH, CDR2 LQKENI. V shed 6 bases and J 6 bases; nucleotides not matched to a gene: 14. Complete variable domain (other parts from reference TRBV18 and TRBJ2-7): NAGVMQNPRHLVRRRGQEARLRCSPMKGHSHVYWYRQLPEEGLKFMVYLQKENIIDESGMPKERFSAEFPKEGPSILRIQQVVRGDSAAYFCASSPKGTGVSGEQYFGPGTRLTVT.